The sequence of this T cell receptor beta chain was determined in a study of blood T cell repertoires in COVID-19. Study-wide context: The study drew acute and convalescent COVID-19 samples from the United States, Italy and Spain. Sample material is recorded as cDNA or gDNA derived from T cells, B-cell-depleted T cells, or PBMCs.

Under the authors' procedure: Amplified reference gene primers provided the basis for estimating nucleated cell counts. Assay used: immunoSEQ multiplex PCR; TCRdb lists only in-frame clones, some missing. That table gives V, J and clone size, and the DNA gave D and trimming. The repertoire has more than 65,000 clones, more than 70% of them found once; the top ten carry roughly 5.6%. The TCR sequence derives from a man aged 50 to 60 with active COVID-19. The sequenced sample consisted of peripheral blood.

In DNA form, the CDR3 reads TGTGCCAGCAGCCAAGTCGAGTGGACCCAGTACTTC. It translates to CASSQVEWTQYF. This chain uses TRBV3-1 (or the pseudogene TRBV3-2) with TRBJ2-5; D call uncertain. The CDR3 is 12 residues long. The V end lost 1 base, the J end lost 7 bases, and 7 bases lay between the germline ends. Germline CDR1 reads LGHDT; CDR2 reads YNNKEL (reference sequence).